The 10 T cell receptor beta chains listed next were all sequenced from one sample in a study of blood T cell repertoires in COVID-19. Produced via immunoSEQ multiplex PCR; TCRdb's table is partial and in-frame only. This table holds 100,000 or so clones, more than 75% found once. The source material was peripheral blood. Receptors were obtained from a human donor in a cohort sampled during active COVID-19.

The gene calls are TRBV7-6 and TRBJ1-5; D call uncertain. V shed 8 bases and J shed 5 bases, with 10 bases lying between them. CDR3 size: 12 residues. Germline lookup yields CDR1 SGHVS and CDR2 FNYEAQ. The CDR3 DNA reads TGTGCCAGCGGAGGGTACGATCAGCCCCAGCATTTT. It yields the protein CASGGYDQPQHF.

The chain employs TRBV11-2 and TRBJ2-7, with D maybe TRBD2 (5 bases). Per germline, CDR1 SGHAT and CDR2 FQNNGV. CDR3 length: 14 amino acids. V dropped 1 base and J dropped 4 bases, with 11 bases sitting between them. The CDR3 DNA sequence: TGTGCCAGCAGCTTAGGAGGGTCGCTGTACGAGCAGTACTTC. Its protein product is CASSLGGSLYEQYF.

The V call is TRBV6-5, the J call TRBJ1-4; D might be TRBD1 (6 bases). Per germline, CDR1 MNHEY and CDR2 SVGAGI. This CDR3 spans 13 amino acids. V dropped 5 bases and J dropped 8 bases, with 12 bases sitting between them. The chain's CDR3 is CASSQRGGEKLFF. In DNA form, the CDR3 reads TGTGCCAGCAGTCAAAGGGGGGGGGAAAAACTGTTTTTT.

The J gene is TRBJ1-5, the V gene TRBV5-1; 7 nucleotides line up with TRBD1. This CDR3 contains 14 residues. Looked up from germline, CDR1 is SGHRS and CDR2 is YFSETQ. The V gene end was trimmed by 4 bases and the J gene end by 6 bases; junction bases not matched to a gene: 7. Written as DNA, the CDR3 is TGCGCCAGCAGCCCGGGACAGCCAGGTCAGCCCCAGCATTTT. Translating it yields CASSPGQPGQPQHF.

This chain uses TRBV18 with TRBJ1-4; no firm D call. The CDR3 has 14 residues. The V end was cut by 6 bases, the J end by 7 bases, with 15 bases between. CDR1 and CDR2 from the germline V gene are KGHSH and LQKENI. The CDR3, as DNA: TGTGCCAGCTCCTACTCCGAACGGGGTGAAAAACTGTTTTTT. It specifies CASSYSERGEKLFF.

The table lists this clone with a count of one. The genes are TRBV5-1 and TRBJ1-4, with D maybe TRBD1 (6 bases). Trimming removed 5 bases from V and 0 bases from J, with 17 bases in between. The CDR3 extends over 17 amino acids. Germline V gene sequence: CDR1 SGHRS, CDR2 YFSETQ. The CDR3 sequence is CASSRQGNLATNEKLFF. The DNA for the CDR3 is TGCGCCAGCAGTCGTCAGGGGAACCTGGCAACTAATGAAAAACTGTTTTTT.

The chain couples TRBV29-1 to TRBJ2-2; D perhaps matches TRBD1 (5 bases). This CDR3 contains 12 residues. V was cut by 5 bases and J by 4 bases, with 8 bases left in between. CDR1 SQVTM and CDR2 ANQGSEA come from the germline V gene. Written as DNA, the CDR3 is TGCAGCGTTAGGGGCAGCACCGGGGAGCTGTTTTTT. Its protein product is CSVRGSTGELFF.

The chain joins TRBV18 to TRBJ2-3; D might be TRBD2 (5 bases). The CDR3 totals 15 residues. The V gene lost 5 bases and the J gene lost 2 bases, with 14 bases spanning the gap. From germline, CDR1 is KGHSH and CDR2 LQKENI. CDR3 loop: CASSIIPEVTDTQYF. DNA of the CDR3: TGTGCCAGCTCAATCATACCGGAGGTCACAGATACGCAGTATTTT.

V gene TRBV29-1 combines with J gene TRBJ2-3, with a weak D call TRBD2 (7 bases). V shed 4 bases and J shed 0 bases, with 14 bases lying between them. The CDR3 length is 15 residues. Germline lookup yields CDR1 SQVTM and CDR2 ANQGSEA. In DNA, the CDR3 is TGCAGCGTTGCGGGGGGCTCAAAGAGCACAGATACGCAGTATTTT. Its translation: CSVAGGSKSTDTQYF.

The J gene is TRBJ1-1, the V gene TRBV19; 7 bases match TRBD1. Germline V gene sequence: CDR1 LNHDA, CDR2 SQIVND (reference sequence). V shed 8 bases, J shed 1 base, and the junction held 7 bases outside the gene matches. This CDR3 spans 14 amino acids. CDR3 DNA: TGTGCCAGTCTACCACAGGGGCCGAACACTGAAGCTTTCTTT. This encodes CASLPQGPNTEAFF. The variable domain in full, with the rest retrieved from reference TRBV19 and TRBJ1-1, is DGGITQSPKYLFRKEGQNVTLSCEQNLNHDAMYWYRQDPGQGLRLIYYSQIVNDFQKGDIAEGYSVSREKKESFPLTVTSAQKNPTAFYLCASLPQGPNTEAFFGQGTRLTVV.